This T cell receptor beta chain comes out of a study of cytomegalovirus exposure and HLA in healthy donors. Comments on this clone: Other DNA sequences in the sample encode the same CDR3.

V gave up 6 bases and J gave up 4 bases, with 11 bases separating them. The CDR3 runs to 13 residues. The germline gives CDR1 MDHEN, CDR2 SYDVKM. The PCR was carried out with 60 Vbeta primers and 13 Jbeta primers. TCRdb's copy holds only in-frame clones and misses some; the assay was immunoSEQ multiplex PCR. This sample has 100,000 to 150,000 clones, with about 74% found just once. Sequencing input: PBMCs. V gene TRBV28 combines with J gene TRBJ2-3; possible D gene TRBD2, 7 bases. The source is a young man in good health and CMV-seronegative. The CDR3 loop reads CASSLGGADTQYF. The CDR3 bases are TGTGCCAGCAGCCTAGGGGGGGCAGATACGCAGTATTTT.